This T cell receptor beta chain was retrieved from a study of beta chain features in type 1 diabetes. There are a few counts of this clone. Its antigen remains unknown. The study, taken as a whole, reports: Sequencing of cDNA might inflate the share of cells that strongly express TCR.

V shed 5 bases, J shed 7 bases, and the junction held 9 bases outside the gene matches. The CDR3 spans 14 residues. Germline values: CDR1 MDHEN, CDR2 SYDVKM. The whole isolated RNA underwent reverse transcription, so sequencing captured expressed TCRB transcripts. Assay: immunoSEQ multiplex PCR; the TCRdb copy retains only in-frame clones and omits some. Found here are about 930,000 clones, 17% of them singletons; the top ten hold 0.023%. Sequenced: naive CD4+ T cells from blood. This chain links TRBV28 with TRBJ2-5; 8 nucleotides agree with TRBD1. The sequence was collected from a woman aged 18-29 years in good health. The CDR3 DNA follows: TGTGCCAGCAGTATTGGACAGGGAGTCGCGACCCAGTACTTC. It encodes CASSIGQGVATQYF.